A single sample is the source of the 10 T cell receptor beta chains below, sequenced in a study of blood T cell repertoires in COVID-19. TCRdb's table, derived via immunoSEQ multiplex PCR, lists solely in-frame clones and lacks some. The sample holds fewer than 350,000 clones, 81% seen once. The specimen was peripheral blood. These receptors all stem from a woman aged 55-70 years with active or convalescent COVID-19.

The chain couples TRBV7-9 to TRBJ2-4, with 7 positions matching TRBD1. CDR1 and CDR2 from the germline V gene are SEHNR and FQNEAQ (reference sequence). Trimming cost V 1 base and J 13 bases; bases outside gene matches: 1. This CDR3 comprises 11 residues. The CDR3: CASSLGGQQYF. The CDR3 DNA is TGTGCCAGCAGCTTAGGGGGACAGCAGTACTTC.

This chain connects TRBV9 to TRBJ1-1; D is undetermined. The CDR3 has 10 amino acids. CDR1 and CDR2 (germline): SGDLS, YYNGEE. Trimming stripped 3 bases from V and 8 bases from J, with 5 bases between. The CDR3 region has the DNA TGTGCCAGCAGCGGGGCAGAAGCTTTCTTT. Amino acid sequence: CASSGAEAFF.

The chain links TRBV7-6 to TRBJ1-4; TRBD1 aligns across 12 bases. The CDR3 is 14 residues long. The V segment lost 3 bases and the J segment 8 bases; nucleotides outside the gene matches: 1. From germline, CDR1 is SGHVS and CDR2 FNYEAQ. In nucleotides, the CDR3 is TGTGCCAGCAGCTTCGGGACAGGGGGCGAAAAACTGTTTTTT. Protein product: CASSFGTGGEKLFF.

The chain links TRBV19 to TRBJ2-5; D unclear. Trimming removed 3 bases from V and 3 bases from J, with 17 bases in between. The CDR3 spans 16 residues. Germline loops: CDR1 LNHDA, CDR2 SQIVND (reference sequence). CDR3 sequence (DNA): TGTGCCAGTAGTATGATACCTCGCCAACAAGAAGAGACCCAGTACTTC. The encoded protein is CASSMIPRQQEETQYF.

Written as DNA, the CDR3 is TGTGCCAGCAGCTTGGTTAGCGGGCCTCTCACAGATACGCAGTATTTT. It specifies CASSLVSGPLTDTQYF. This chain links TRBV11-2 with TRBJ2-3; the match to TRBD2 covers 7 bases. Trimming cost V 3 bases and J 2 bases; bases outside gene matches: 8. Germline lookup yields CDR1 SGHAT and CDR2 FQNNGV. The CDR3 spans 16 residues.

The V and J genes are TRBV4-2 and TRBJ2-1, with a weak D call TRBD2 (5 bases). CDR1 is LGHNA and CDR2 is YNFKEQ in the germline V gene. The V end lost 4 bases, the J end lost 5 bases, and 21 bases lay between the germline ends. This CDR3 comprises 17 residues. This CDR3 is CASSLNRASSRDNEQFF. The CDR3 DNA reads TGTGCCAGCAGCCTAAATAGAGCTAGCTCGAGAGACAATGAGCAGTTCTTC.

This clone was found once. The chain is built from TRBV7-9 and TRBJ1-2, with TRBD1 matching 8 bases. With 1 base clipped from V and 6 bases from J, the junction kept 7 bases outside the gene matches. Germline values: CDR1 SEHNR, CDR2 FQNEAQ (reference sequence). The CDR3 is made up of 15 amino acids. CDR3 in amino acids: CASSLGTGYTDGYTF. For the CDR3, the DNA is TGTGCCAGCAGCTTAGGGACAGGGTATACCGATGGCTACACCTTC.

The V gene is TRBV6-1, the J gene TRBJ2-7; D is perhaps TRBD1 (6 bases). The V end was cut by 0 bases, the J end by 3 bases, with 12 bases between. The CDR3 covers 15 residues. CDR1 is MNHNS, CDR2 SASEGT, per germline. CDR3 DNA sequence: TGTGCCAGCAGTGAAGCGATCAGGGGAAACTACGAGCAGTACTTC. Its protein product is CASSEAIRGNYEQYF.

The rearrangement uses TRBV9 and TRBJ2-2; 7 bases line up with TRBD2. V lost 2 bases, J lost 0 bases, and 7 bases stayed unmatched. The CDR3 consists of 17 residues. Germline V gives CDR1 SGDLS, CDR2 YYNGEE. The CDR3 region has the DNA TGTGCCAGCAGCGTCTCGGGGGGATTAGCGAACACCGGGGAGCTGTTTTTT. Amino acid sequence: CASSVSGGLANTGELFF.

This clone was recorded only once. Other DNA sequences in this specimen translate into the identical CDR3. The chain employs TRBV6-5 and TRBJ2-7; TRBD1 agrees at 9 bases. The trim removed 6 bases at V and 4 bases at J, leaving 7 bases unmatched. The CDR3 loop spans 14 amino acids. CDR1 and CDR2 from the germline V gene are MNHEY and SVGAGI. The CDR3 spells CASRQDRGLYEQYF. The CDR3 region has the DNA TGTGCCAGCAGACAGGACAGGGGACTGTACGAGCAGTACTTC.